This T cell receptor (beta chain) was documented in a study of T-cell memory formation after mild COVID-19. This CDR3 is built from 15 residues. Germline V gives CDR1 SGHTA, CDR2 FQGNSA. The J segment lost 5 bases and the V segment lost 4 bases, leaving 9 bases of the junction unmatched. The sample holds a few counts of this clonotype. Each CDR3 protein is one row after TCRdb ran MiXCR on the 5' RACE reads. The sample lists roughly 80,000 distinct CDR3 sequences, around 27% occurring once. The chain joins TRBV7-2 to TRBJ2-5; 8 bases line up with TRBD1. This receptor was obtained from a man younger than 30 who had mild COVID-19 (a few samples of this study predate the infection). Cell type and time point are not known. The sequenced sample consisted of PBMCs or a T cell subset sorted from them (not recorded which). CDR3 DNA sequence: TGTGCCAGCAGCTCTACAGGGGGAGTAGGGGAGACCCAGTACTTC. It translates to CASSSTGGVGETQYF.